The 16 T cell receptor beta chains below come from one sample, sequenced in a study of blood T cell repertoires in COVID-19. The data were produced by immunoSEQ multiplex PCR, yet TCRdb's version contains in-frame clones alone and is incomplete. The table includes 200,000 to 250,000 clones, approximately 86% detected once. Source material: peripheral blood. The receptors come from a woman of 80 years or more with acute or convalescent COVID-19.

The chain joins TRBV10-2 to TRBJ2-5; TRBD2 matches at 13 bases. Trimming at V came to 6 bases and at J to 3 bases, leaving 1 base not matched to a gene. Germline lookup yields CDR1 WSHSY and CDR2 SAAADI. The CDR3 is 14 amino acids. As DNA, the CDR3 is TGCGCCAGCAGGGGGACTAGCGGGAAAGAGACCCAGTACTTC. Translation gives CASRGTSGKETQYF.

This clone was found a few times. The V and J genes are TRBV7-3 and TRBJ2-2, with 8 bases fitting TRBD1. Per germline, CDR1 SGHTA and CDR2 FQGTGA. The CDR3 loop spans 14 amino acids. V lost 3 bases and J lost 6; bases outside the gene matches: 3. CDR3 region: CASSFDRGPGELFF. CDR3 nucleotide sequence: TGTGCCAGCAGCTTCGACAGGGGCCCCGGGGAGCTGTTTTTT.

The chain recombines TRBV5-5 with TRBJ1-4; D unresolved. The germline gives CDR1 SGHKS, CDR2 YYEKEE (reference sequence). Trimming removed 3 bases from V and 0 bases from J, with 9 bases in between. The CDR3 runs 15 residues. CDR3 loop: CASSSSSATNEKLFF. DNA of the CDR3: TGTGCCAGCAGCTCTAGTTCCGCAACTAATGAAAAACTGTTTTTT.

CDR3 region: CASSYSRAGTGIGYTF. CDR3 DNA: TGTGCCAGCAGTTACTCTCGAGCCGGGACAGGTATTGGCTACACCTTC. The chain has TRBV6-5 and TRBJ1-2; 8 bases line up with TRBD1. V gave up 0 bases and J gave up 7 bases; unmatched junction bases: 10. The CDR3 consists of 16 residues. CDR1 is MNHEY and CDR2 is SVGAGI in the germline V gene.

This clone was observed a single time. CDR3 bases: TGTGCCAGCAGCAAGAGCCGGGACAGGGCCTACTCTGGAAACACCATATATTTT. Encoded protein: CASSKSRDRAYSGNTIYF. The J gene is TRBJ1-3, the V gene TRBV21-1; the table's D gene call, TRBD1, was not cross checked with the DNA. TRBV21-1 is listed as a pseudogene. The CDR3 sequence is 18 residues long.

The V gene is TRBV9, the J gene TRBJ1-2; 7 bases are shared with TRBD1. The CDR3 is 15 residues long. Germline V CDR1 and CDR2: SGDLS, YYNGEE. Unmatched junction bases numbered 9, after V lost 4 bases and J lost 3 bases. CDR3 in DNA: TGTGCCAGCAGCCCGAGACAGGGCTATTACTATGGCTACACCTTC. The encoded protein is CASSPRQGYYYGYTF.

CDR3 amino acids: CASKRQEYTEAFF. As DNA, the CDR3 is TGTGCCAGCAAGAGACAGGAGTACACTGAAGCTTTCTTT. The chain is built from TRBV27 and TRBJ1-1, with D possibly being TRBD1 (6 bases). This CDR3 spans 13 amino acids. Germline CDR1 MNHEY, CDR2 SMNVEV (reference sequence). V was cut by 7 bases and J by 3 bases, with 12 bases left in between.

This rearrangement joins TRBV27 to TRBJ2-7, with D possibly TRBD1 on 6 matching bases. Germline V gene lookup returns CDR1 MNHEY and CDR2 SMNVEV (reference sequence). This CDR3 spans 13 amino acids. Trimming stripped 10 bases from V and 6 bases from J, with 19 bases between. The CDR3 sequence is CATIDRRNGEQYF. The CDR3 nucleotides are TGTGCCACCATCGACAGGAGGAACGGCGAGCAGTACTTC.

This rearrangement joins TRBV7-3 to TRBJ2-2, with a weak D call TRBD1 (6 bases). V was clipped by 5 bases and J by 6 bases, with 22 bases between them. Germline V gene sequence: CDR1 SGHTA, CDR2 FQGTGA. This CDR3 comprises 17 residues. CDR3 sequence (DNA): TGTGCCAGCAGCCCCCAGGTGGTGGGGGCGCCTTCCGGGGAGCTGTTTTTT. Residues: CASSPQVVGAPSGELFF.

A single count supports this clone. This chain links TRBV29-1 with TRBJ2-3; tentative D call: TRBD2 (5 bases). V lost 3 bases and J 3 bases, leaving 10 bases between the germline ends. The germline gives CDR1 SQVTM, CDR2 ANQGSEA. The CDR3 has 13 amino acids. CDR3 residues: CSVDGVDTDTQYF. CDR3 nucleotide sequence: TGCAGCGTTGACGGGGTGGATACAGATACGCAGTATTTT.

J is TRBJ1-2 and V is TRBV19, with 8 positions matching TRBD1. CDR1 is LNHDA and CDR2 is SQIVND in the germline V gene (reference sequence). Germline trimming cut 7 bases from V and 8 bases from J; bases unmatched to any gene: 15. The CDR3 length is 15 residues. CDR3 residues: CASTPGGQVYRGYTF. CDR3 coding DNA: TGTGCCAGTACCCCAGGGGGACAGGTCTATCGGGGCTACACCTTC.

The chain joins TRBV2 to TRBJ1-1; maybe TRBD1 (6 bases). The CDR3 loop spans 14 amino acids. The germline V gene has CDR1 SNHLY and CDR2 FYNNEI. The V gene lost 7 bases and the J gene lost 4 bases, with 16 bases spanning the gap. CDR3 coding DNA: TGTGCCAGCAAGGTTACAGGGTTACGCACTGAAGCTTTCTTT. It encodes CASKVTGLRTEAFF.

The J gene is TRBJ1-3, the V gene TRBV5-1; D possibly corresponds to TRBD1 (5 bases). V lost 7 bases and J 4 bases, leaving 15 bases between the germline ends. This CDR3 is built from 14 residues. Looked up from germline, CDR1 is SGHRS and CDR2 is YFSETQ. CDR3 protein: CASGPGGLGNTIYF. CDR3 nucleotide sequence: TGCGCCAGCGGACCTGGGGGACTCGGAAACACCATATATTTT.

Points on this clone: The germline gene is not matched at one end of the junction; a read error may be the cause. The V gene is TRBV7-7, the J gene TRBJ2-2; 8 bases line up with TRBD1. The CDR3 spans 15 residues. Germline V gives CDR1 SSHAT, CDR2 FNYEAQ (reference sequence). This CDR3 reads CASSLGGTGSGELFF. In DNA, the CDR3 is TGTGCTAGCAGCTTAGGGGGGACAGGTTCCGGGGAGCTGTTTTTT.

The J gene is TRBJ2-3, the V gene TRBV25-1; 15 nucleotides align to TRBD2. The CDR3 spans 18 residues. Germline CDR1 reads MGHDK; CDR2 reads SYGVNS. Trimming removed 5 bases from V and 0 bases from J; junction bases left unmatched: 6. The CDR3 region is CASSLGLAGGSSTDTQYF. CDR3 nucleotide sequence: TGTGCCAGCAGTTTGGGACTAGCGGGAGGATCTAGCACAGATACGCAGTATTTT.

The chain uses TRBV7-9 and TRBJ2-3; TRBD2 matches at 7 bases. Trimming cost V 5 bases and J 4 bases; bases outside gene matches: 9. Germline V gene sequence: CDR1 SEHNR, CDR2 FQNEAQ (reference sequence). CDR3 length equals 15 residues. CDR3 sequence: CASSDGGVAADTQYF. The CDR3 DNA reads as TGTGCCAGCAGCGATGGGGGGGTAGCGGCAGATACGCAGTATTTT.